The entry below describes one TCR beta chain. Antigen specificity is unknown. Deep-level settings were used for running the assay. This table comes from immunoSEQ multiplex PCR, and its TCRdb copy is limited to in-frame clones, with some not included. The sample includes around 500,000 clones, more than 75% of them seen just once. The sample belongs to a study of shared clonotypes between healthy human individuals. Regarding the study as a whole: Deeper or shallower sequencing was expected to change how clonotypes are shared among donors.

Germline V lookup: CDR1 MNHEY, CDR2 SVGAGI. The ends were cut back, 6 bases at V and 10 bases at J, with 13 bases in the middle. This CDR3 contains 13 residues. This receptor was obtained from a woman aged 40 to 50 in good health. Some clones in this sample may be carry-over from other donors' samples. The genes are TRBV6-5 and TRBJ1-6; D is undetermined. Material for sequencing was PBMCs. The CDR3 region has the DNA TGTGCCAGCAGCCTAACGATTCGCTCACCCCTCCACTTT. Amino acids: CASSLTIRSPLHF.